Here is one T cell receptor beta chain with its context. Its target is not known. This sample is drawn from a study of cytomegalovirus exposure and HLA in healthy donors. Notes on the study in general: Reported results showed that the classifier diagnosed cytomegalovirus status with high specificity and sensitivity.

Germline CDR1 MDHEN, CDR2 SYDVKM. The CDR3 loop spans 15 amino acids. The ends lost 5 bases at V and 7 bases at J; junction bases unmatched: 7. Clones were read by immunoSEQ multiplex PCR, and TCRdb kept only the in-frame ones, dropping some. The profile shows roughly 300,000 clones, around 87% of them singletons. This clonotype was sampled from a woman aged 18 to 35 in good health and CMV-seronegative. This chain links TRBV28 with TRBJ2-2, with 10 nucleotides matching TRBD2. Sequenced material: PBMCs. The CDR3 here is CASSPPSGSGGELFF. CDR3 in DNA: TGTGCCAGCAGTCCTCCTAGCGGGAGTGGCGGGGAGCTGTTTTTT.